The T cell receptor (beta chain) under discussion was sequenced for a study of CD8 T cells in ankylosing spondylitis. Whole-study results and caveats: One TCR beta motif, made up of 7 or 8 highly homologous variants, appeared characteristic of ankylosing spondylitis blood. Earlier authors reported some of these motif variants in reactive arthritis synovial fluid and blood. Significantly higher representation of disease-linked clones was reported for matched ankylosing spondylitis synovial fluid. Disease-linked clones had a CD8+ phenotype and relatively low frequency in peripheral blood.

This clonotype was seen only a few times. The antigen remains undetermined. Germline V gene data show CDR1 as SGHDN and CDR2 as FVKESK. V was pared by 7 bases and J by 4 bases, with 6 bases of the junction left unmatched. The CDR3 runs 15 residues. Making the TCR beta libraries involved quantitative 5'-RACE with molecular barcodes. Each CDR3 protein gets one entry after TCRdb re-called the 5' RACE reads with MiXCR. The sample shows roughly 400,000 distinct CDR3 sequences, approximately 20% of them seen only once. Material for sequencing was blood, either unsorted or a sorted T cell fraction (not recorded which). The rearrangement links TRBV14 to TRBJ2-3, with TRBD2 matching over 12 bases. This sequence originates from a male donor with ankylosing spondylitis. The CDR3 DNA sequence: TGTGCCAGCAAAGCACTAGCGGGAGGCGCAGATACGCAGTATTTT. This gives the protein CASKALAGGADTQYF. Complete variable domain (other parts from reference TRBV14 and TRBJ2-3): EAGVTQFPSHSVIEKGQTVTLRCDPISGHDNLYWYRRVMGKEIKFLLHFVKESKQDESGMPNNRFLAERTGGTYSTLKVQPAELEDSGVYFCASKALAGGADTQYFGPGTRLTVL.